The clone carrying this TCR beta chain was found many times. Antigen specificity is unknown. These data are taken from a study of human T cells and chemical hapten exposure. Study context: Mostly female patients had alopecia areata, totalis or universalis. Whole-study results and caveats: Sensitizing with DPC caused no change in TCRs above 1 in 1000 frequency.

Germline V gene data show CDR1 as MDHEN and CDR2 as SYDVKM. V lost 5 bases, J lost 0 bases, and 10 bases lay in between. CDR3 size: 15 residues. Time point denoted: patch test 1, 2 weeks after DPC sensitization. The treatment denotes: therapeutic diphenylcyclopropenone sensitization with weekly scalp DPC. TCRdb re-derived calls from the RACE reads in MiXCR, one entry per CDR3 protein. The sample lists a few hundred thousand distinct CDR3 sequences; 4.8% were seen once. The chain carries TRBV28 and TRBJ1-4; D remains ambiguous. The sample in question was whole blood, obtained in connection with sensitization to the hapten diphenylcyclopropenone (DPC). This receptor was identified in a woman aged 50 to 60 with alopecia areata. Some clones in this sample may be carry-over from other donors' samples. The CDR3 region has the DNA TGTGCCAGCAGTATCGCGTGGACAACTAATGAAAAACTGTTTTTT. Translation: CASSIAWTTNEKLFF. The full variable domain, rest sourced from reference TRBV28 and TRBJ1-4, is DVKVTQSSRYLVKRTGEKVFLECVQDMDHENMFWYRQDPGLGLRLIYFSYDVKMKEKGDIPEGYSVSREKKERFSLILESASTNQTSMYLCASSIAWTTNEKLFFGSGTQLSVL.